The sequence of this T cell receptor (beta chain) was determined in a study of T cells in Graves' hyperthyroidism and ophthalmopathy. RNA transcripts were the template for amplifying TCR beta CDR3 regions. In the first-round RT-PCR of the TCR CDR3, the HTBI primer set was used. TCRdb reprocessed the multiplex PCR reads via MiXCR and lists one record per CDR3 protein. Found here are roughly 500,000 distinct CDR3 sequences, about 20% of them singletons; the top ten hold about 53%. This CDR3 has 12 amino acids. Looked up from germline, CDR1 is SGHNT and CDR2 is YYREEE (reference sequence). The germline V and J ends were trimmed by 3 bases and 4 bases, with 6 bases remaining between them.

The rearrangement links TRBV5-4 to TRBJ2-3; D not resolved. The sequence derives from a woman aged 70-85 years with Graves' ophthalmopathy. The sequencing sample was made of blood. The CDR3 is CASSSKADTQYF. The CDR3, as DNA: TGTGCCAGCAGCTCCAAGGCAGATACGCAGTATTTT.